This record concerns one TCR beta chain sequence. What antigen it recognizes has not been identified. It has no much larger one-base neighbor in the sample; base qualities were not kept. The sample's time point label is to be understood as: before neoadjuvant nivolumab. None of the patients had received prior systemic or radiation treatment, and all were newly diagnosed with stage II-IVA oral cavity squamous cell carcinoma. Everyone in the cohort had locally advanced, HPV-negative oral cavity squamous cell carcinoma. Samples were obtained from a longitudinal correlative study of a single-arm phase II trial of neoadjuvant nivolumab in oral cavity squamous cell carcinoma. Subject-matched pre- and post-treatment PBMCs and tumors from three responders and three non-responders were subjected to genomic DNA-based TCRbeta sequencing. For tumor tissue, genomic DNA extraction relied on the Maxwell RSC DNA from Tissue kit.

The sample comes from a study of neoadjuvant anti-PD-1 for oral cavity cancer (dated by TCRdb to about 2021). About the full investigation: Patients mostly received three to four biweekly doses of nivolumab at 3 mg/kg before curative-intent surgical resection. There were some 13 patients in the parent correlative cohort, and the response rate was less than 40%. For patients who did not progress, a fourth nivolumab dose was given around day 43, followed by definitive surgical resection on days 50-56. Responders were defined as patients with complete response, partial response or stable disease by RECIST 1.1; non-responders were defined as patients with progression.

For survey sequencing, tumor libraries mostly used approximately 4.6 ug of input genomic DNA, with two replicates for each sample. TCRbeta libraries were prepared with the immunoSEQ hsTCRbeta kit according to the manufacturer's instructions. The finished libraries were brought together in one pool at 2.5 to 3.5 nM, which was then read using an Illumina NovaSeq 6000 S4 flow cell. Per the authors' processing: The immunoSEQ Analyzer was used for raw data preprocessing and quality control. The analysis was limited to productive rearrangements, and each clonotype was defined by a unique CDR3 amino acid sequence. Repertoire clonality was estimated as the Gini-Simpson index, which was calculated using the R package tcR. Student's t test was used to compare Gini indices, while Pearson correlation assessed associations with tumor size change. The clones in this table, taken by TCRdb from immuneACCESS, are in-frame only. Not every clone is retained; where verified, under half of the shortfall comes from an unresolved V gene, and the cause of the rest is unknown. That table supplies the V and J calls and clone size; D and trimming were determined from the DNA. The table for this sample lists under 10,000 clones; 65% to 80% of them were counted only once. The top ten hold roughly 8.3% of the sample.

The investigation overall reported the following: Only a few patients per response group were included in the TCR analyses, and larger cohorts for validation were called for by the authors. Greater tumor shrinkage was correlated with larger post-treatment sizes of preexisting intratumoral clones, suggesting that expansion of preexisting clones contributed to response. Higher pretreatment blood Treg/Th17 ratios correlated with higher pretreatment blood TCRbeta clonality and lower post-treatment tumor TCRbeta clonality.

This clonotype was sampled from a person aged 35-79 years with oral cavity squamous cell carcinoma. Sequencing used tumor tissue, obtained before nivolumab (anti-PD-1) treatment.

The CDR3 protein sequence reads: CASSRGQARETQYF. The bases read TGTGCCAGCAGCCGGGGACAGGCGCGAGAGACCCAGTACTTC. The chain is assembled from TRBV5-3 and TRBJ2-5; 8 junctional bases match TRBD1. TRBV5-3 is labeled an ORF, and its function is uncertain. From the cysteine through the phenylalanine, the CDR3 covers 14 amino acids. The retained sequence is limited to the CDR3, 42 bases, with the frame set at the first base. At the junction V is shortened by 8 bases and J by 4 bases; bases outside the gene matches: 10.